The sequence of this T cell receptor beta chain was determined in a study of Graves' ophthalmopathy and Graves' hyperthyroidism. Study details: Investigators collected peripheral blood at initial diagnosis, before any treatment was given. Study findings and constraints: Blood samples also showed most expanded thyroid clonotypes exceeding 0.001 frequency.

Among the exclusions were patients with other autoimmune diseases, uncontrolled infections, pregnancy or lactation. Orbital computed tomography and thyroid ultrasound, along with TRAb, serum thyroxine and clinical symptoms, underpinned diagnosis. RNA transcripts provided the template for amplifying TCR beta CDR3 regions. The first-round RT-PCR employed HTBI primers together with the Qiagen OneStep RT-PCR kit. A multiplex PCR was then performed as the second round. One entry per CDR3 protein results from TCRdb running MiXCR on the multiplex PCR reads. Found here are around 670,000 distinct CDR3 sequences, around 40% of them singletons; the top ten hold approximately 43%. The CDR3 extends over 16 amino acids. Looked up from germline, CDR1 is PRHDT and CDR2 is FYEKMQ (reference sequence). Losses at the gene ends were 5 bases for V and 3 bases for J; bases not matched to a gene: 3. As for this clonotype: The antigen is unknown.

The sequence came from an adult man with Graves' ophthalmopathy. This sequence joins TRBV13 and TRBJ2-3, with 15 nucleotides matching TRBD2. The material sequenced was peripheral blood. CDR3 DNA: TGTGCCAGCAGCGTGGGACTAGCGGGAGGAACAGATACGCAGTATTTT. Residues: CASSVGLAGGTDTQYF.